Below are 5 T cell receptor beta chains sequenced from a single sample in a study of cytomegalovirus exposure and HLA in healthy donors (dated by TCRdb to about 2017). Library prep was done by the immunoSEQ multiplex PCR assay. For the multiplex PCR, a mixture combining 60 forward primers for TCR Vbeta segments and 13 reverse primers for TCR Jbeta segments was used. Drawn from immuneACCESS, this table holds only the in-frame rearrangements with V and J called that TCRdb kept. Clones are partly lost; checked studies trace under half to an unresolved V gene and leave the rest unexplained. Present in this sample are approximately 90,000 clones, about 74% of which were seen just once. The ten top clones hold about 15% of the sample. The sample consisted of PBMCs. These receptors were taken from a woman aged 50 to 65 in good health and CMV-seropositive.

The J gene is TRBJ1-2, the V gene TRBV19, with D uncertain. Germline assignment: CDR1 LNHDA and CDR2 SQIVND (reference sequence). This CDR3 is 12 amino acids long. V was clipped by 8 bases and J by 5 bases, with 12 bases between them. In DNA, the CDR3 is TGTGCCAGTTACGAGTATACTTATGGCTACACCTTC. This translates into CASYEYTYGYTF.

The CDR3 nucleotides read TGTGCCAGCAGCTTGGTATCTCCGAGTAACCTCCACTTT. Its translation: CASSLVSPSNLHF. The rearrangement joins TRBV5-8 to TRBJ1-6, with D uncertain. V lost 0 bases and J 15 bases, leaving 13 bases between the germline ends. CDR1 SGHTS and CDR2 YDEGEE come from the germline V gene. This CDR3 contains 13 residues.

The V and J genes are TRBV15 and TRBJ1-3; unclear D gene. This CDR3 has 14 amino acids. V was pared by 7 bases and J by 4 bases, with 14 bases between. Germline CDR1 reads LNHNV; CDR2 reads YYDKDF (reference sequence). DNA for the CDR3: TGTGCCACCAACCCAATGTTACAGGGAAACACCATATATTTT. This gives the protein CATNPMLQGNTIYF.

The J gene is TRBJ2-7, the V gene TRBV5-1; 8 positions match TRBD2. With V trimmed by 3 bases and J by 0 bases, 5 bases remained unmatched. Germline loops: CDR1 SGHRS, CDR2 YFSETQ. The CDR3 sequence is 15 residues long. Here the CDR3 reads CASSSSGFYSYEQYF. The CDR3 DNA follows: TGCGCCAGCAGCTCTAGCGGGTTTTACTCCTACGAGCAGTACTTC.

V gene TRBV2 combines with J gene TRBJ1-3; D unclear. Germline CDR1 and CDR2: SNHLY and FYNNEI. The V end was cut by 7 bases, the J end by 2 bases, with 12 bases between. The CDR3 covers 14 residues. The CDR3 region has the DNA TGTGCCAGCACCTCCGGGGTCGCTGGAAACACCATATATTTT. It codes for CASTSGVAGNTIYF.